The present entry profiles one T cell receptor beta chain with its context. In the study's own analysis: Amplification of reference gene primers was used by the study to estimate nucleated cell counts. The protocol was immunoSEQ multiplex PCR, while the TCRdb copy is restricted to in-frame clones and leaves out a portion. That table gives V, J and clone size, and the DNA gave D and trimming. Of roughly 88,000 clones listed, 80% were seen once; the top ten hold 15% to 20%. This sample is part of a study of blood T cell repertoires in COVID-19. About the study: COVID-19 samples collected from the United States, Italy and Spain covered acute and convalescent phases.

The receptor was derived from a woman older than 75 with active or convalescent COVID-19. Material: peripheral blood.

CDR3 sequence (DNA): TGTGCCAGCAGTACCCGACAGGGGGACTACGAGCAGTACTTC. It is translated as CASSTRQGDYEQYF. The V gene is TRBV6-2 or TRBV6-3, the J gene TRBJ2-7; 9 nucleotides agree with TRBD1. The length of the CDR3 is 14 residues. CDR1 is MNHEY, CDR2 SVGEGT, per germline. With V trimmed by 5 bases and J by 3 bases, 5 bases remained unmatched.